This T cell receptor beta chain came from a study of radiation and T cells in renal cell carcinoma. Repertoires were generated with immunoSEQ multiplex PCR, while TCRdb's copy carries only in-frame clones and drops some. The sample includes 100,000 to 150,000 clones, 65% to 85% seen only once; the top ten take approximately 6.3%. In its sample, this clone was seen many times. What it binds is not known. Study-wide findings and caveats: Pretreatment tumor biopsies were lacking, so baseline clonotypes are unknown. From baseline, blood top tumor clonotypes peaked at 2 weeks post-radiation.

Germline CDR1 is LNHDA and CDR2 is SQIVND (reference sequence). The CDR3 is made up of 12 amino acids. The germline V and J ends were trimmed by 7 bases and 8 bases, with 14 bases remaining between them. Indicated time point: blood 2 weeks post-SBRT. Documented treatment: 15 Gy SBRT to primary tumor, nephrectomy 4 weeks later. This TCR was sampled from a middle-aged man with renal cell carcinoma. This sequence joins TRBV19 and TRBJ1-1; no firm D call. Sample: blood, taken from a patient whose treatment included radiotherapy and nephrectomy. The CDR3 protein is CASISGRWEAFF. The CDR3 nucleotides are TGTGCCAGTATCTCGGGTCGGTGGGAAGCTTTCTTT.